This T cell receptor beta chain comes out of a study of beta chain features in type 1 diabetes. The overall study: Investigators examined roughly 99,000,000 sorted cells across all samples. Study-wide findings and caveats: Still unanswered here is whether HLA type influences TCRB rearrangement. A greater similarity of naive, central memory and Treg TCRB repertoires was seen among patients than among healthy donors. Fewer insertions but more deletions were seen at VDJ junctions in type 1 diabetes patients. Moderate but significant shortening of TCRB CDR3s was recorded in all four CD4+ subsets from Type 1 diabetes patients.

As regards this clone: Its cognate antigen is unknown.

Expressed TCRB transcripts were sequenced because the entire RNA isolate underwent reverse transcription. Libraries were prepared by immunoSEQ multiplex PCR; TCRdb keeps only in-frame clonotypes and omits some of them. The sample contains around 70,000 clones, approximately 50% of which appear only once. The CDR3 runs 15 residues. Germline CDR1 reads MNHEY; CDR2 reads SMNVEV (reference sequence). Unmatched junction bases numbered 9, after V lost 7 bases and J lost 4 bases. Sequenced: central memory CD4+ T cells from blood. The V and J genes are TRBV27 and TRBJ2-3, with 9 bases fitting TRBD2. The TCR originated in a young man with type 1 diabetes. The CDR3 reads CASTFSGSKSDTQYF. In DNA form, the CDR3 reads TGTGCCAGCACCTTTAGCGGGAGCAAATCAGATACGCAGTATTTT.